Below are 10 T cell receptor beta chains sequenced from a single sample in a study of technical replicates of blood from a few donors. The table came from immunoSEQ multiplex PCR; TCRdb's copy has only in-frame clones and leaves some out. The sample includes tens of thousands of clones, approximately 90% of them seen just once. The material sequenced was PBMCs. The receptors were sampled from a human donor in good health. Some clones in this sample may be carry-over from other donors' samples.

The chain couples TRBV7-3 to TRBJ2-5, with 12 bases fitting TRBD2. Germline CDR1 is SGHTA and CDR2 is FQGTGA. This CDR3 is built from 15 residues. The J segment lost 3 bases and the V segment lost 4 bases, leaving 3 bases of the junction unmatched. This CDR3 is CASSWGLAGEETQYF. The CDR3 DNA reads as TGTGCCAGCAGCTGGGGACTAGCGGGCGAAGAGACCCAGTACTTC.

CDR3 sequence reads: CSVEALAGGSYEQYF. The CDR3 region has the DNA TGCAGCGTCGAGGCGCTAGCGGGAGGTTCCTACGAGCAGTACTTC. The rearrangement links TRBV29-1 to TRBJ2-7, with TRBD2 identical over 11 bases. Germline V gene sequence: CDR1 SQVTM, CDR2 ANQGSEA. The J segment lost 1 base and the V segment lost 6 bases, leaving 8 bases of the junction unmatched. The CDR3 loop spans 15 amino acids.

CDR3 sequence (DNA): TGTGCCAGCAGTCCCTCGGGGGGACAGGGGGAGACCCAGTACTTC. It is translated as CASSPSGGQGETQYF. The V and J genes are TRBV27 and TRBJ2-5; 10 bases agree with TRBD1. CDR1 MNHEY and CDR2 SMNVEV come from the germline V gene (reference sequence). The trim removed 5 bases at V and 5 bases at J, leaving 8 bases unmatched. CDR3 length equals 15 residues.

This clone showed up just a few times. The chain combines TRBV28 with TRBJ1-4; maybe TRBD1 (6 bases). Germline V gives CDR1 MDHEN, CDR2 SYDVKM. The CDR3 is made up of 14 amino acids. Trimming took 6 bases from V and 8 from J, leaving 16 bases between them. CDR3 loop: CASRIGGADEKLFF. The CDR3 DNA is TGTGCCAGCAGAATTGGGGGCGCAGACGAAAAACTGTTTTTT.

The DNA of the CDR3 is TGTGCCAGCAGCTTATGGCACAATGAGCAGTTCTTC. Encoded protein: CASSLWHNEQFF. The gene calls are TRBV7-2 and TRBJ2-1; D gene uncertain. Germline CDR1 is SGHTA and CDR2 is FQGNSA. The CDR3 covers 12 residues. V was shortened by 2 bases and J by 5 bases, with 4 bases between the two germline ends.

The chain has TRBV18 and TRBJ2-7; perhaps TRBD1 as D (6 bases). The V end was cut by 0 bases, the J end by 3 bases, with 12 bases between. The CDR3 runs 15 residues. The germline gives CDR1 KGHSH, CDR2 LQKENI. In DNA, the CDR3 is TGTGCCAGCTCACCACCGACAGGTTTAGTCTACGAGCAGTACTTC. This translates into CASSPPTGLVYEQYF.

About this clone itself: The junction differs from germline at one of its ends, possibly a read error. CDR3 residues: CASSQDATSVQDTQYF. CDR3 bases: TGCGCCAGCAGTCAAGACGCAACTAGCGTCCAAGATACGCAGTATTTT. This chain connects TRBV4-3 to TRBJ2-3; 7 bases agree with TRBD2. The CDR3 totals 16 residues. The germline CDR1 and CDR2 sequences are LGHNA and YSLEER.

CDR3 DNA sequence: TGTGCCAGCAATAGGGACAGGGGCAGCTCCTACAATGAGCAGTTCTTC. This sequence encodes CASNRDRGSSYNEQFF. The chain couples TRBV2 to TRBJ2-1; 10 nucleotides align to TRBD1. Trimming cost V 7 bases and J 0 bases; bases outside gene matches: 6. CDR1 is SNHLY and CDR2 is FYNNEI in the germline V gene. This CDR3 contains 16 residues.

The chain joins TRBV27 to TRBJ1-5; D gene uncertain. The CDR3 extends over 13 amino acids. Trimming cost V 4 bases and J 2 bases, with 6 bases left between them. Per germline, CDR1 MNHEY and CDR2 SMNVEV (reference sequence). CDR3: CASSWGGNQPQHF. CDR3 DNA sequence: TGTGCCAGCAGTTGGGGAGGCAATCAGCCCCAGCATTTT.

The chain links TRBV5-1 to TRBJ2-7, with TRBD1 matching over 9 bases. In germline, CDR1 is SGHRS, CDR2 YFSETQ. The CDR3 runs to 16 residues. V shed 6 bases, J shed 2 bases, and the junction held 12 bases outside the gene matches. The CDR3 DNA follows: TGCGCCAGCAACCTCGGGACAGGGAAAGGGGCCTACGAGCAGTACTTC. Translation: CASNLGTGKGAYEQYF.